A single sample gave rise to the 2 T cell receptor beta chains below, sequenced in a study of immune heterogeneity within non-small cell lung tumors. The TCR beta CDR3 region was amplified by multiplex PCR employing 32 V and 13 J primers. Via MiXCR, TCRdb re-called the multiplex PCR reads, giving one row per CDR3 protein. The sample has 20,000 to 25,000 distinct CDR3 sequences, 25% to 35% seen once. Template came from bulk tumor genomic DNA, at approximately 600 ng per sample. During surgery, several far-apart biopsies were obtained from every primary tumor. Enrolled patients presented with newly diagnosed, previously untreated non-small cell lung cancer and underwent curative surgery. Sequencing was done on a sample of lung tumor tissue. These receptors were collected from a man aged 40-49 years with non-small cell lung cancer.

The CDR3 nucleotides read TGTGCCAGAACCCCGGGACAACAAGCGCCCCAGTACTTC. Amino acids: CARTPGQQAPQYF. The chain links TRBV28 to TRBJ2-5, with D maybe TRBD1 (6 bases). Trimming cost V 9 bases and J 9 bases, with 20 bases left between them. CDR1 and CDR2 (germline): MDHEN, SYDVKM. CDR3 size: 13 residues.

This clonotype was seen at least ten times. The chain links TRBV20-1 to TRBJ2-7; TRBD2 agrees at 10 bases. CDR1 and CDR2 from the germline V gene are DFQATT and SNEGSKA (reference sequence). This CDR3 has 14 amino acids. With V trimmed by 6 bases and J by 7 bases, 12 bases remained unmatched. CDR3 coding DNA: TGCAGTGCCCCACCGGGACTAGCGTCTAATGAGCAGTACTTC. Its translation is CSAPPGLASNEQYF.